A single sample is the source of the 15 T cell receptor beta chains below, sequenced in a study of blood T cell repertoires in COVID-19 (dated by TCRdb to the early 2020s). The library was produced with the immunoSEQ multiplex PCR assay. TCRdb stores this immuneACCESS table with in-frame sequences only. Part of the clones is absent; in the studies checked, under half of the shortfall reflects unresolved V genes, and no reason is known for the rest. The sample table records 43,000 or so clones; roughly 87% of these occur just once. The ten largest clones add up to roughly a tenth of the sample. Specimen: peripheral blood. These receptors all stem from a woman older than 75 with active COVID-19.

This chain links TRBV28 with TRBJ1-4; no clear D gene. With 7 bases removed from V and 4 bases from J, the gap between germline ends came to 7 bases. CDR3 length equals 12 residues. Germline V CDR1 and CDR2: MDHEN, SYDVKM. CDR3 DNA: TGTGCCAGCATATCGGTTAATGAAAAACTGTTTTTT. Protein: CASISVNEKLFF.

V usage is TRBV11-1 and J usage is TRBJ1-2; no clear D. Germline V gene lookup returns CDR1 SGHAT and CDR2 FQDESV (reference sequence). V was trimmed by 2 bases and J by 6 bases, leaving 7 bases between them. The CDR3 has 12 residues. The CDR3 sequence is CASSLSDNGYTF. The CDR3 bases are TGTGCCAGCAGCTTATCCGACAATGGCTACACCTTC.

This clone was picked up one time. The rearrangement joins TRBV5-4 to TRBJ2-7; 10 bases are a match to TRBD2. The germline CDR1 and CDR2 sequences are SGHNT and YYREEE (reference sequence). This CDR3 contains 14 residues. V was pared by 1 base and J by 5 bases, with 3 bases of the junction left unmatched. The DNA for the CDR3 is TGTGCCAGCAGCTTGACTAGCGGGGACCACGAGCAGTACTTC. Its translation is CASSLTSGDHEQYF.

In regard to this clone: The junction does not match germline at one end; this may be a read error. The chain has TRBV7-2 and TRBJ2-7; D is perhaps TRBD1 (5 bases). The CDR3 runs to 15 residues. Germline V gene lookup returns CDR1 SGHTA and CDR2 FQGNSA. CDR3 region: CASSLARQGSHEQYF. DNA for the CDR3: TGTGCCAGCAGCTTAGCAAGGCAGGGCTCCCACGAGCAGTACTTC.

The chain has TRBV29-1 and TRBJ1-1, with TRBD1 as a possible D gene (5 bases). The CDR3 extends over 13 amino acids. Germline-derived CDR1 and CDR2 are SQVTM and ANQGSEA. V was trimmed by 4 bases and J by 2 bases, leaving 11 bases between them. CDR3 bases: TGCAGCGTTGCTGCAGGGATAAACACTGAAGCTTTCTTT. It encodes CSVAAGINTEAFF.

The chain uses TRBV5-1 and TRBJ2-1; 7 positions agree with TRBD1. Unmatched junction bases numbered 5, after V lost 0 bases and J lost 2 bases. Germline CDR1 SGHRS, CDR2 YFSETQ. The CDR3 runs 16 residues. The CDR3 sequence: CASSLAGQATYNEQFF. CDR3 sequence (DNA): TGCGCCAGCAGCTTGGCCGGACAGGCCACCTACAATGAGCAGTTCTTC.

The DNA of the CDR3 is TGCGCCAGCAGTTCGGACAGGGCGGGAGGCTACACCTTC. Protein product: CASSSDRAGGYTF. The V gene is TRBV10-1, the J gene TRBJ1-2, with 8 nucleotides matching TRBD1. The CDR3 totals 13 residues. CDR1 and CDR2 (germline): WNHNN, SYGVQD (reference sequence). Unmatched junction bases numbered 7, after V lost 5 bases and J lost 8 bases.

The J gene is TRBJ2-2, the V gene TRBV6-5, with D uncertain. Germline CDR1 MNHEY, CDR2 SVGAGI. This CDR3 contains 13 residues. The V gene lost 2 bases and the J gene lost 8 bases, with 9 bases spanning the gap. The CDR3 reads CASSYAYLGELFF. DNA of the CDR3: TGTGCCAGCAGTTACGCGTACTTAGGGGAGCTGTTTTTT.

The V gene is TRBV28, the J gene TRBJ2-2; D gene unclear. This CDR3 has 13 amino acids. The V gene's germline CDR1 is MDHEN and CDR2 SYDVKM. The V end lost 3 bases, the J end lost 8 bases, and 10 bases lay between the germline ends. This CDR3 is CASSFLLGGELFF. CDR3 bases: TGTGCCAGCAGTTTCCTACTCGGTGGGGAGCTGTTTTTT.

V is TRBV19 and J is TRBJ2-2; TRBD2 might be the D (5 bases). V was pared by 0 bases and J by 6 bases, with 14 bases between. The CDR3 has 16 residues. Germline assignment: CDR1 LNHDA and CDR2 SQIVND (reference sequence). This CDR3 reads CASSIEASRRSGELFF. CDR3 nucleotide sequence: TGTGCCAGTAGTATAGAGGCTAGCCGGAGGTCCGGGGAGCTGTTTTTT.

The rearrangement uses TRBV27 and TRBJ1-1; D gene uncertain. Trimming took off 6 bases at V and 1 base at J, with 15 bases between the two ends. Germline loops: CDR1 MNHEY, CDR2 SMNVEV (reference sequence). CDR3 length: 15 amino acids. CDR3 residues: CASRPQPSGNTEAFF. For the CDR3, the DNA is TGTGCCAGCAGGCCACAGCCCTCCGGGAACACTGAAGCTTTCTTT.

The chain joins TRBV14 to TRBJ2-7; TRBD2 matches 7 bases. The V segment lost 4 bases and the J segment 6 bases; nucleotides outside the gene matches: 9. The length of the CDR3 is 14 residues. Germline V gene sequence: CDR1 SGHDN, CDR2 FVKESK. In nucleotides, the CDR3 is TGTGCCAGCAGCCTTATCACTAGCGTGGGCGAGCAGTACTTC. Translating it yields CASSLITSVGEQYF.

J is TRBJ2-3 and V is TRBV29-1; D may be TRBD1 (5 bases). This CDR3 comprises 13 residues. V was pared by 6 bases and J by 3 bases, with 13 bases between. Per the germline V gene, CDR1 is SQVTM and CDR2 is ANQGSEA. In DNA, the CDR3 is TGCAGCGTCGCCAGGGTGGGAACAGATACGCAGTATTTT. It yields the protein CSVARVGTDTQYF.

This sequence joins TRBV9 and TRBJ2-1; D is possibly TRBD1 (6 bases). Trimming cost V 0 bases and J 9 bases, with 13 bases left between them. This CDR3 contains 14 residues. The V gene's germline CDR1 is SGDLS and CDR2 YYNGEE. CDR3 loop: CASSVDKQGGEQFF. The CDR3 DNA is TGTGCCAGCAGCGTAGATAAACAGGGTGGTGAGCAGTTCTTC.

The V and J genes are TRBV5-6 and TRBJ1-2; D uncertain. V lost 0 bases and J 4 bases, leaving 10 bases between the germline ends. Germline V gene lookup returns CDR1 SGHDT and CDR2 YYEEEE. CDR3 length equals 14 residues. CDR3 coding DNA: TGTGCCAGCAGCTTGGTAGGAAGGAGCTATGGCTACACCTTC. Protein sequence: CASSLVGRSYGYTF.